The entry below gives a single TCR beta chain sequence along with its context. Its antigen is currently unknown. With a much larger clone just one base away, this may be a read error. The data were obtained in a study of T cell responses to AZD1222 COVID-19 vaccine. The CDR3 loop spans 11 amino acids. Germline values: CDR1 MNHNY, CDR2 SVGAGI (reference sequence). With 8 bases removed from V and 4 bases from J, the gap between germline ends came to 8 bases. Method: immunoSEQ multiplex PCR; TCRdb's copy keeps in-frame clones and lacks some. The sample lists 95,000 to 120,000 clones, about 91% occurring once. General study points: Sampling captured repertoires only after the peak T cell response. Spike-specific TCR depth and breadth grew after two AZD1222 doses. At baseline, seropositivity was found in only a handful of AZD1222 recipients. Unmutated variant regions are reportedly targeted by nearly half of spike-specific TCRs.

The sequence derives from an adult who received the AZD1222 COVID-19 vaccine. Specimen: peripheral blood, collected 28 days after the second AZD1222 dose. The chain is built from TRBV6-6 and TRBJ1-1; a possible D gene is TRBD1 (5 bases). This CDR3 is CASWQGTEAFF. CDR3 bases: TGTGCCAGCTGGCAGGGCACTGAAGCTTTCTTT.